A single sample is the source of the 9 T cell receptor beta chains below, sequenced in a study of CD8 T cells in Susac syndrome. Roughly 0.45 to 1 ug RNA was reverse transcribed with random hexamers. TCRdb independently ran MiXCR on the immunoSEQ multiplex PCR reads; one entry per CDR3 protein. The sample consists of 200,000 to 250,000 distinct CDR3 sequences, around 93% of them appearing once. The specimen sequenced was CD4+ T cells from PBMCs. These receptors all stem from a human donor with multiple sclerosis.

The chain joins TRBV27 to TRBJ1-2, with 9 bases that match TRBD1. This CDR3 has 18 residues. Germline values: CDR1 MNHEY, CDR2 SMNVEV (reference sequence). V shed 2 bases, J shed 4 bases, and the junction held 14 bases outside the gene matches. CDR3 coding DNA: TGTGCCAGCAGTTTAACCGGGGGATGGGACAGGGCCATCTATGGCTACACCTTC. Residues: CASSLTGGWDRAIYGYTF.

The chain joins TRBV5-1 to TRBJ1-4; no firm D call. This CDR3 comprises 12 residues. Germline V gene data show CDR1 as SGHRS and CDR2 as YFSETQ. V shed 4 bases and J shed 13 bases, with 14 bases lying between them. CDR3 DNA: TGCGCCAGCAGCAGAGACGGGGAATCACTGTTTTTT. Translated, it gives CASSRDGESLFF.

This chain links TRBV7-8 with TRBJ2-7; 11 bases match TRBD2. Germline CDR1 and CDR2: SGHVS and FQNEAQ. The CDR3 runs to 14 residues. Trimming removed 5 bases from V and 3 bases from J; junction bases left unmatched: 3. For the CDR3, the DNA is TGTGCCAGCAGCCATGGGACTAGCGGCTACGAGCAGTACTTC. Protein: CASSHGTSGYEQYF.

This sequence joins TRBV24-1 and TRBJ1-3; no clear D. The length of the CDR3 is 12 residues. Germline loops: CDR1 KGHDR, CDR2 SFDVKD. Trimming pared 4 bases from V and 1 base from J, leaving 1 base between. CDR3 DNA: TGTGCCACCAGTGAATCTGGAAACACCATATATTTT. Amino acid sequence: CATSESGNTIYF.

CDR3 loop: CASSWDSEAFF. CDR3 DNA: TGTGCCAGCAGCTGGGACAGCGAAGCTTTCTTT. V is TRBV28 and J is TRBJ1-1; TRBD1 matches at 7 bases. Germline V gene lookup returns CDR1 MDHEN and CDR2 SYDVKM. There are 11 residues in the CDR3. V was clipped by 6 bases and J by 8 bases; unmatched bases: 3.

The chain joins TRBV7-7 to TRBJ2-2; D is undetermined. Germline CDR1 and CDR2: SSHAT and FNYEAQ (reference sequence). The CDR3 length is 15 residues. With 5 bases removed from V and 3 bases from J, the gap between germline ends came to 13 bases. CDR3 sequence: CASSGASWDTGELFF. In DNA form, the CDR3 reads TGTGCCAGCAGCGGAGCCTCCTGGGACACCGGGGAGCTGTTTTTT.

This chain joins TRBV11-2 and TRBJ2-7; no reliable D call. Germline loops: CDR1 SGHAT, CDR2 FQNNGV. The germline V and J ends were trimmed by 1 base and 0 bases, with 7 bases remaining between them. CDR3 length: 14 residues. CDR3 DNA sequence: TGTGCCAGCAGCTTAGGGGGATACTCCTACGAGCAGTACGTC. Residues: CASSLGGYSYEQYV.

The rearrangement joins TRBV30 to TRBJ1-2; no clear D gene. Trimming left V 2 bases short and J 8 bases short, with 9 bases between. This CDR3 contains 11 residues. CDR1 is GTSNPN, CDR2 SVGIG, per germline (reference sequence). This CDR3 reads CAWSLISGYTF. The CDR3 DNA reads TGTGCCTGGAGTTTAATATCCGGCTACACCTTC.

The chain recombines TRBV6-1 with TRBJ2-1, with 7 bases aligning to TRBD2. Germline V CDR1 and CDR2: MNHNS, SASEGT. J gave up 0 bases and V 9 bases, and 8 bases lay outside the gene matches. CDR3 size: 15 residues. CDR3 nucleotide sequence: TGTGCCAGTAATAGCGGGCTCAGCTCCTACAATGAGCAGTTCTTC. Protein product: CASNSGLSSYNEQFF.